The rows below give T cell receptor beta chains drawn from one sample of a study of control samples from healthy donors and cancer patients. Assay used: immunoSEQ multiplex PCR; TCRdb lists only in-frame clones, some missing. The sample yields around 120,000 clones, roughly nine tenths seen once. The sequenced sample consisted of PBMCs. These receptors were taken from a woman aged 45-65 years with colorectal cancer. The CDR3 runs from the conserved cysteine through the conserved F or W. The D gene is left open where the match is weak. Only some rows state a clone size, as once, few, many or a class for expanded clones.

cdr3_aa: CASSLSQGGTGELFF
cdr3_nt: TGTGCCAGCAGCTTAAGCCAGGGAGGCACCGGGGAGCTGTTTTTT
d_call: NA
j_call: TRBJ2-2
v_call: TRBV7-3
clone_size: NA

cdr3_aa: CAWIDRRNEKLFF
cdr3_nt: TGTGCCTGGATTGACAGGCGAAATGAAAAACTGTTTTTT
d_call: NA
j_call: TRBJ1-4
v_call: TRBV30
clone_size: NA

cdr3_aa: CASSTPAGPNTEAFF
cdr3_nt: TGTGCCAGCAGTACCCCGGCAGGGCCGAACACTGAAGCTTTCTTT
d_call: NA
j_call: TRBJ1-1
v_call: TRBV27
clone_size: NA

cdr3_aa: CASSLEEYTEAFF
cdr3_nt: TGCGCCAGCAGCTTGGAGGAGTACACTGAAGCTTTCTTT
d_call: NA
j_call: TRBJ1-1
v_call: TRBV5-1
clone_size: NA

cdr3_aa: CASSQSTGELFF
cdr3_nt: TGCGCCAGCAGCCAATCCACCGGGGAGCTGTTTTTT
d_call: NA
j_call: TRBJ2-2
v_call: TRBV4-1
clone_size: once

cdr3_aa: CAGHRYTEAFF
cdr3_nt: TGTGCCGGCCACAGGTACACTGAAGCTTTCTTT
d_call: NA
j_call: TRBJ1-1
v_call: TRBV30
clone_size: NA

cdr3_aa: CASGLVAWTGSSYEQYF
cdr3_nt: TGTGCTAGTGGTTTGGTGGCTTGGACAGGATCGTCCTACGAGCAGTACTTC
d_call: TRBD1
j_call: TRBJ2-7
v_call: TRBV12-5
clone_size: NA

cdr3_aa: CASSGTGVGELFF
cdr3_nt: TGTGCCAGTAGTGGAACAGGGGTTGGGGAGCTGTTTTTT
d_call: TRBD1
j_call: TRBJ2-2
v_call: TRBV19
clone_size: NA

cdr3_aa: CASRTGTGGTMTYGYTF
cdr3_nt: TGTGCCAGCAGAACGGGGACAGGGGGCACTATGACATATGGCTACACCTTC
d_call: TRBD1
j_call: TRBJ1-2
v_call: TRBV2
clone_size: NA

cdr3_aa: CATVGDSSGNTIYF
cdr3_nt: TGTGCCACCGTCGGAGACTCCTCTGGAAACACCATATATTTT
d_call: NA
j_call: TRBJ1-3
v_call: TRBV18
clone_size: once

cdr3_aa: CSVEGGQGHEQYF
cdr3_nt: TGCAGCGTTGAAGGGGGACAGGGCCACGAGCAGTACTTC
d_call: TRBD1
j_call: TRBJ2-7
v_call: TRBV29-1
clone_size: once

cdr3_aa: CASSVQGHSNEQFF
cdr3_nt: TGTGCCAGCAGCGTACAAGGACACAGCAATGAGCAGTTCTTC
d_call: NA
j_call: TRBJ2-1
v_call: TRBV9
clone_size: NA

cdr3_aa: CAWERTSSYEQYF
cdr3_nt: TGTGCCTGGGAAAGGACTAGCTCCTACGAGCAGTACTTC
d_call: TRBD2
j_call: TRBJ2-7
v_call: TRBV30
clone_size: NA

cdr3_aa: CASSWTGNTEAFF
cdr3_nt: TGTGCCAGCAGTTGGACAGGGAACACTGAAGCTTTCTTT
d_call: TRBD1
j_call: TRBJ1-1
v_call: TRBV12-3/TRBV12-4
clone_size: NA

cdr3_aa: CASSLRQSNTGELFF
cdr3_nt: TGTGCCAGCAGCCTAAGACAGTCGAACACCGGGGAGCTGTTTTTT
d_call: NA
j_call: TRBJ2-2
v_call: TRBV7-2
clone_size: NA

cdr3_aa: CASSTTLGTGIGYTF
cdr3_nt: TGCGCCAGCAGCACAACCCTCGGGACAGGGATTGGCTACACCTTC
d_call: TRBD1
j_call: TRBJ1-2
v_call: TRBV5-1
clone_size: once

cdr3_aa: CASRLRGWATNEKLFF
cdr3_nt: TGTGCCAGCCGCCTCCGGGGCTGGGCAACTAATGAAAAACTGTTTTTT
d_call: NA
j_call: TRBJ1-4
v_call: TRBV9
clone_size: NA

cdr3_aa: CAWSDSAEAFF
cdr3_nt: TGTGCCTGGAGCGACAGCGCTGAAGCTTTCTTT
d_call: NA
j_call: TRBJ1-1
v_call: TRBV30
clone_size: few

cdr3_aa: CAISVSGTNYGYTF
cdr3_nt: TGTGCCATCAGTGTCTCAGGGACCAACTATGGCTACACCTTC
d_call: NA
j_call: TRBJ1-2
v_call: TRBV10-3
clone_size: NA

cdr3_aa: CAIGSGTGGNVKLFF
cdr3_nt: TGTGCCATCGGTTCAGGGACAGGGGGAAATGTAAAACTGTTTTTT
d_call: TRBD1
j_call: TRBJ1-4
v_call: TRBV10-3
clone_size: NA

cdr3_aa: CASATGTVYGYTF
cdr3_nt: TGTGCCAGCGCCACGGGGACTGTCTATGGCTACACCTTC
d_call: NA
j_call: TRBJ1-2
v_call: TRBV28
clone_size: NA

cdr3_aa: CASRDSRGTEAFF
cdr3_nt: TGCGCCAGCAGGGACAGTCGAGGCACTGAAGCTTTCTTT
d_call: NA
j_call: TRBJ1-1
v_call: TRBV10-1
clone_size: NA

cdr3_aa: CASSGTGGEQYF
cdr3_nt: TGTGCCAGCAGCGGTACGGGGGGGGAGCAGTACTTC
d_call: TRBD2
j_call: TRBJ2-7
v_call: TRBV7-8
clone_size: NA

cdr3_aa: CASSLSGHKETQYF
cdr3_nt: TGTGCCAGCAGCTTATCTGGGCATAAAGAGACCCAGTACTTC
d_call: NA
j_call: TRBJ2-5
v_call: TRBV11-2
clone_size: once

cdr3_aa: CASSVAPGYEQYF
cdr3_nt: TGTGCCAGCAGCGTGGCCCCCGGCTACGAGCAGTACTTC
d_call: NA
j_call: TRBJ2-7
v_call: TRBV9
clone_size: NA

cdr3_aa: CASSLMTGGESPLHF
cdr3_nt: TGTGCCAGCAGCTTGATGACGGGGGGAGAGTCACCCCTCCACTTT
d_call: NA
j_call: TRBJ1-6
v_call: TRBV5-6
clone_size: few

cdr3_aa: CASSPVRQGFTDTQYF
cdr3_nt: TGTGCCAGCAGCCCAGTGAGACAGGGATTTACAGATACGCAGTATTTT
d_call: TRBD1
j_call: TRBJ2-3
v_call: TRBV14
clone_size: NA

cdr3_aa: CASSPRQGDGNTIYF
cdr3_nt: TGTGCCAGCTCACCCCGACAGGGGGACGGAAACACCATATATTTT
d_call: TRBD1
j_call: TRBJ1-3
v_call: TRBV18
clone_size: NA

cdr3_aa: CASSEHADRVASYTF
cdr3_nt: TGCGCCAGCAGCGAACACGCGGACAGGGTCGCTTCCTACACCTTC
d_call: TRBD1
j_call: TRBJ1-2
v_call: TRBV5-1
clone_size: NA

cdr3_aa: CASRTTNEKLFF
cdr3_nt: TGTGCCAGCAGGACAACTAATGAAAAACTGTTTTTT
d_call: NA
j_call: TRBJ1-4
v_call: TRBV6-5
clone_size: NA

cdr3_aa: CASSMRQGANEKLFF
cdr3_nt: TGTGCCAGTAGTATGCGGCAGGGAGCTAATGAAAAACTGTTTTTT
d_call: NA
j_call: TRBJ1-4
v_call: TRBV19
clone_size: NA

cdr3_aa: CASSSGSNQPQHF
cdr3_nt: TGTGCCAGCAGTTCAGGGTCCAATCAGCCCCAGCATTTT
d_call: NA
j_call: TRBJ1-5
v_call: TRBV6-6
clone_size: NA

cdr3_aa: CANRLPQHF
cdr3_nt: TGTGCCAACCGTTTGCCCCAGCATTTT
d_call: NA
j_call: TRBJ1-5
v_call: TRBV19
clone_size: NA

cdr3_aa: CASSLRPRLRPYNSPLHF
cdr3_nt: TGTGCCAGCAGCCTACGCCCCAGGCTTAGGCCCTATAATTCACCCCTCCACTTT
d_call: NA
j_call: TRBJ1-6
v_call: TRBV5-8
clone_size: NA

cdr3_aa: CASSLWDREYSNQPQHF
cdr3_nt: TGTGCCAGCAGCTTATGGGACAGGGAGTATAGCAATCAGCCCCAGCATTTT
d_call: TRBD1
j_call: TRBJ1-5
v_call: TRBV7-8
clone_size: NA

cdr3_aa: CASSTMTGYEQYF
cdr3_nt: TGTGCCAGCAGCACCATGACAGGCTACGAGCAGTACTTC
d_call: NA
j_call: TRBJ2-7
v_call: TRBV7-2
clone_size: NA

cdr3_aa: CASSRSGRAGYNEQFF
cdr3_nt: TGCGCCAGCAGCCGTAGCGGGAGGGCGGGATACAATGAGCAGTTCTTC
d_call: TRBD2
j_call: TRBJ2-1
v_call: TRBV5-1
clone_size: NA

cdr3_aa: CASSGGYRRPNTEAFF
cdr3_nt: TGTGCCAGCAGCGGGGGCTATAGACGCCCGAACACTGAAGCTTTCTTT
d_call: NA
j_call: TRBJ1-1
v_call: TRBV9
clone_size: NA

cdr3_aa: CASSKPAGGLDTQYF
cdr3_nt: TGTGCCAGTAGTAAGCCAGCGGGAGGTTTGGATACGCAGTATTTT
d_call: TRBD2
j_call: TRBJ2-3
v_call: TRBV19
clone_size: NA

cdr3_aa: CSAQDRSFTGELFF
cdr3_nt: TGCAGCGCCCAAGACCGGAGCTTCACCGGGGAGCTGTTTTTT
d_call: NA
j_call: TRBJ2-2
v_call: TRBV29-1
clone_size: NA

cdr3_aa: CASSFSPIQGYTF
cdr3_nt: TGTGCCAGCAGTTTCTCGCCGATTCAAGGCTACACCTTC
d_call: NA
j_call: TRBJ1-2
v_call: TRBV27
clone_size: NA

cdr3_aa: CASSIGGRGYTF
cdr3_nt: TGTGCCAGTAGTATCGGAGGCCGTGGCTACACCTTC
d_call: NA
j_call: TRBJ1-2
v_call: TRBV19
clone_size: few

cdr3_aa: CASSIFSGGDLYNEQFF
cdr3_nt: TGTGCCAGTAGTATTTTCTCCGGAGGGGACCTCTACAATGAGCAGTTCTTC
d_call: NA
j_call: TRBJ2-1
v_call: TRBV19
clone_size: NA

cdr3_aa: CSVRFNSYNEQFF
cdr3_nt: TGCAGCGTCCGCTTCAACTCCTACAATGAGCAGTTCTTC
d_call: NA
j_call: TRBJ2-1
v_call: TRBV29-1
clone_size: NA

cdr3_aa: CASSLYNPVAGGPGWTDTQYF
cdr3_nt: TGCGCCAGCAGCTTGTATAACCCGGTGGCGGGAGGGCCCGGATGGACAGATACGCAGTATTTT
d_call: TRBD2
j_call: TRBJ2-3
v_call: TRBV5-1
clone_size: NA

cdr3_aa: CASSFNPGPVTEAFF
cdr3_nt: TGTGCCAGCAGCTTCAATCCGGGACCGGTGACTGAAGCTTTCTTT
d_call: NA
j_call: TRBJ1-1
v_call: TRBV7-8
clone_size: once

cdr3_aa: CATPGTSHQIARGAVF
cdr3_nt: TGTGCCACCCCGGGGACTAGTCATCAAATTGCCCGGGGAGCTGTTTTT
d_call: TRBD2
j_call: TRBJ2-2
v_call: TRBV24-1
clone_size: NA

cdr3_aa: CASSLGQLAGVTGELFF
cdr3_nt: TGTGCCAGCAGCTTGGGGCAACTAGCGGGAGTCACCGGGGAGCTGTTTTTT
d_call: TRBD2
j_call: TRBJ2-2
v_call: TRBV5-5
clone_size: NA

cdr3_aa: CASSDAGIYGQAYGYTF
cdr3_nt: TGTGCCAGCAGTGATGCCGGAATTTACGGACAGGCGTATGGCTACACCTTC
d_call: TRBD1
j_call: TRBJ1-2
v_call: TRBV6-1
clone_size: NA

cdr3_aa: CASSPDVSGAGTQYF
cdr3_nt: TGCGCCAGCAGCCCGGACGTGAGCGGGGCGGGGACGCAGTATTTT
d_call: TRBD2
j_call: TRBJ2-3
v_call: TRBV5-1
clone_size: once

cdr3_aa: CASSTRRGRNETQYF
cdr3_nt: TGTGCCAGCAGTACGCGCAGGGGGCGCAACGAGACCCAGTACTTC
d_call: TRBD1
j_call: TRBJ2-5
v_call: TRBV27
clone_size: once

cdr3_aa: CASSELRMGGYGYTF
cdr3_nt: TGTGCCAGCAGTGAATTGCGTATGGGGGGGTATGGCTACACCTTC
d_call: NA
j_call: TRBJ1-2
v_call: TRBV2
clone_size: NA

cdr3_aa: CASSKGDRGDTEAFF
cdr3_nt: TGTGCCAGCAGCAAAGGGGACAGGGGGGATACTGAAGCTTTCTTT
d_call: NA
j_call: TRBJ1-1
v_call: TRBV21-1
clone_size: once

cdr3_aa: CASSSSKNF
cdr3_nt: TGTGCCAGCAGTTCCTCAAAAAACTTC
d_call: NA
j_call: TRBJ1-2
v_call: TRBV27
clone_size: NA

cdr3_aa: CASRRSTGHQPQHF
cdr3_nt: TGTGCCAGCAGACGGTCGACAGGGCATCAGCCCCAGCATTTT
d_call: TRBD1
j_call: TRBJ1-5
v_call: TRBV28
clone_size: NA

cdr3_aa: CASADRASGTHEQYF
cdr3_nt: TGTGCCTCAGCGGACAGGGCTAGCGGGACCCACGAGCAGTACTTC
d_call: NA
j_call: TRBJ2-7
v_call: TRBV19
clone_size: NA

cdr3_aa: CASILAGSYNEQFF
cdr3_nt: TGTGCCAGCATTCTAGCGGGTTCCTACAATGAGCAGTTCTTC
d_call: TRBD2
j_call: TRBJ2-1
v_call: TRBV28
clone_size: NA

cdr3_aa: CASSLRSGGELFF
cdr3_nt: TGTGCCAGCAGTTTAAGGTCAGGGGGGGAACTGTTTTTT
d_call: TRBD1
j_call: TRBJ1-4
v_call: TRBV12-3/TRBV12-4
clone_size: NA